The 19 T cell receptor beta chains given below trace back to one sample, sequenced in a study of shared clonotypes between healthy human individuals. Profiling relied on immunoSEQ multiplex PCR, and the TCRdb table lists in-frame clones only, not all of them. Among approximately 2.5 million clones, 90% to 95% were seen once, and the ten largest hold 0.14%. Sequenced material: naive CD4+ T cells sorted from blood. Subset of the sample: CD45RA+ positively selected. These receptors came from a man between 18 and 35 years old in good health.

This sequence joins TRBV7-2 and TRBJ1-1; no reliable D call. The CDR3 covers 14 residues. Trimming removed 1 base at V and 0 bases at J, with 6 bases between. Germline V CDR1 and CDR2: SGHTA, FQGNSA. CDR3 amino acids: CASSLGHVNTEAFF. The CDR3 DNA reads as TGTGCCAGCAGCTTAGGACACGTGAACACTGAAGCTTTCTTT.

The V gene is TRBV6-1, the J gene TRBJ2-5; tentative D call: TRBD2 (5 bases). TRBJ2-7 explains the end of the DNA better; the J call may be wrong. There are 13 residues in the CDR3. Per germline, CDR1 MNHNS and CDR2 SASEGT. The CDR3 bases are TGTGCCAGCAGTGAAACAAGGAGGAGCGAGCAGTACTTC. Translated: CASSETRRSEQYF.

Regarding this clone: Other DNA sequences in the sample encode the same CDR3. The V gene is TRBV20-1, the J gene TRBJ2-1; D not certain. This CDR3 is built from 10 residues. V gave up 3 bases and J gave up 5 bases, with 2 bases separating them. Germline lookup yields CDR1 DFQATT and CDR2 SNEGSKA (reference sequence). This CDR3 is CSASDNEQFF. The CDR3 DNA is TGCAGTGCTAGTGACAATGAGCAGTTCTTC.

This clone was seen a single time. The chain carries TRBV5-1 and TRBJ2-5; D is unclear. Germline lookup yields CDR1 SGHRS and CDR2 YFSETQ. V lost 3 bases, J lost 5 bases, and 8 bases lay in between. CDR3 size: 12 residues. This CDR3 is CASSSTMETQYF. DNA for the CDR3: TGCGCCAGCAGCTCAACTATGGAGACCCAGTACTTC.

Remarks on this clone: At one boundary the junction diverges from the germline segment, which might be a read error. The genes are TRBV7-7 and TRBJ2-5, with 11 positions matching TRBD2. The CDR3 length is 16 residues. Germline loops: CDR1 SSHAT, CDR2 FNYEAQ (reference sequence). The CDR3 DNA reads as TGTGCTAGCAGCTTAGCCGGACTAGCGGGCCAAGAGACCCAGTACTTC. Translated: CASSLAGLAGQETQYF.

J is TRBJ2-7 and V is TRBV15; 7 bases agree with TRBD1. The trim removed 1 base at V and 3 bases at J, leaving 9 bases unmatched. The CDR3 length is 16 residues. Per the germline V gene, CDR1 is LNHNV and CDR2 is YYDKDF (reference sequence). The CDR3 spells CATSRGADRRIYEQYF. The CDR3 bases are TGTGCCACCAGCAGAGGGGCGGACAGGAGGATCTACGAGCAGTACTTC.

The chain uses TRBV14 and TRBJ2-5; tentatively, D is TRBD1 (5 bases). The CDR3 totals 15 residues. Deletions cut 1 base from V and 2 bases from J, with 11 bases between. The germline V gene encodes CDR1 SGHDN and CDR2 FVKESK. DNA of the CDR3: TGTGCCAGCAGCCAAGTAGGGGCAGGGCAAGAGACCCAGTACTTC. Amino acid sequence: CASSQVGAGQETQYF.

As for this clone: Other DNA sequences in this sample translate to the same CDR3. V usage is TRBV28 and J usage is TRBJ1-1; unclear D gene. This CDR3 has 12 residues. Germline lookup yields CDR1 MDHEN and CDR2 SYDVKM. V was shortened by 6 bases and J by 8 bases, with 13 bases between the two germline ends. CDR3 sequence (DNA): TGTGCCAGCAGCCTTCGGACGGGAGAAGCTTTCTTT. It encodes CASSLRTGEAFF.

The V call is TRBV5-4, the J call TRBJ1-1; the D gene is possibly TRBD1 (6 bases). CDR1 and CDR2 from the germline V gene are SGHNT and YYREEE (reference sequence). Trimming removed 4 bases at V and 0 bases at J, with 13 bases between. CDR3 length: 15 residues. CDR3 loop: CASSPGQSMNTEAFF. CDR3 sequence (DNA): TGTGCCAGCAGCCCCGGACAGTCTATGAACACTGAAGCTTTCTTT.

The V gene is TRBV6-1, the J gene TRBJ1-4, with D unclear. Looked up from germline, CDR1 is MNHNS and CDR2 is SASEGT. V was pared by 8 bases and J by 4 bases, with 14 bases between. The CDR3 has 14 amino acids. CDR3 sequence: CASWLGSGNEKLFF. The DNA for the CDR3 is TGTGCCAGCTGGTTGGGGTCGGGTAATGAAAAACTGTTTTTT.

The chain joins TRBV10-1 to TRBJ2-5; no clear D gene. The CDR3 extends over 13 amino acids. Trimming left V 4 bases short and J 5 bases short, with 11 bases between. CDR1 and CDR2 (germline): WNHNN, SYGVQD (reference sequence). The CDR3: CASSALGEETQYF. Here the CDR3 DNA reads TGCGCCAGCAGTGCCTTAGGAGAGGAGACCCAGTACTTC.

The chain employs TRBV11-2 and TRBJ2-5, with a weak D call TRBD1 (5 bases). Germline CDR1 reads SGHAT; CDR2 reads FQNNGV. The ends were cut back, 5 bases at V and 5 bases at J, with 15 bases in the middle. The CDR3 runs to 14 residues. CDR3 bases: TGTGCCAGCAGCCTAGGATTGGGGCGGGAGACCCAGTACTTC. Its translation is CASSLGLGRETQYF.

DNA for the CDR3: TGTGCCAGCAGTGTTACGACTAGCGGCTACGAGCAGTACTTC. Translating gives CASSVTTSGYEQYF. V is TRBV6-1 and J is TRBJ2-7, with 9 bases fitting TRBD2. Germline CDR1 is MNHNS and CDR2 is SASEGT. The CDR3 is made up of 14 amino acids. V trimming: 4 bases; J trimming: 3 bases; junction bases outside the gene matches: 4.

This chain connects TRBV7-6 to TRBJ2-7; TRBD1 matches 8 bases. From germline, CDR1 is SGHVS and CDR2 FNYEAQ. The CDR3 length is 15 residues. The trim removed 5 bases at V and 0 bases at J, leaving 6 bases unmatched. The DNA of the CDR3 is TGTGCCAGCAGCCGGACAGGGTCAAGCTCCTACGAGCAGTACTTC. It codes for CASSRTGSSSYEQYF.

The chain employs TRBV10-3 and TRBJ1-3; D uncertain. Trimming left V 0 bases short and J 2 bases short, with 11 bases between. This CDR3 region has 16 residues. The germline CDR1 and CDR2 sequences are ENHRY and SYGVKD. CDR3 DNA: TGTGCCATCAGTGAGTCAGGAGTCAATACTGGAAACACCATATATTTT. Translation gives CAISESGVNTGNTIYF.

V and J are TRBV19 and TRBJ2-3; D might be TRBD1 or TRBD2, each matching 5 bases. Germline V gives CDR1 LNHDA, CDR2 SQIVND (reference sequence). With 9 bases removed from V and 0 bases from J, the gap between germline ends came to 13 bases. This CDR3 has 14 amino acids. This chain's CDR3 is CASGTTISTDTQYF. For the CDR3, the DNA is TGTGCCAGCGGGACCACCATCAGCACAGATACGCAGTATTTT.

The rearrangement uses TRBV10-3 and TRBJ2-3; D possibly corresponds to TRBD2 (5 bases). Trimming took 5 bases from V and 0 from J, leaving 12 bases between them. The CDR3 sequence is 15 residues long. CDR1 is ENHRY, CDR2 SYGVKD, per germline. CDR3 amino acids: CAISLATTSTDTQYF. Written as DNA, the CDR3 is TGTGCCATCAGTTTAGCGACGACTAGCACAGATACGCAGTATTTT.

CDR3 residues: CASSWGQATNTEAFF. CDR3 nucleotide sequence: TGTGCCAGCAGCTGGGGACAGGCGACGAACACTGAAGCTTTCTTT. This chain links TRBV6-5 with TRBJ1-1; TRBD1 matches 8 bases. CDR3 size: 15 residues. Trimming cost V 6 bases and J 1 base; bases outside gene matches: 7. Germline assignment: CDR1 MNHEY and CDR2 SVGAGI.

A word on this clone: Other DNA sequences of this sample code for an identical CDR3. The rearrangement uses TRBV7-9 and TRBJ2-3; the D is unclear. V lost 4 bases, J lost 4 bases, and 6 bases lay in between. The CDR3 spans 12 residues. Per germline, CDR1 SEHNR and CDR2 FQNEAQ (reference sequence). The CDR3 sequence is CASSSLADTQYF. CDR3 nucleotide sequence: TGTGCCAGCAGCTCACTCGCAGATACGCAGTATTTT.